This T cell receptor (beta chain) was sequenced during a study of long-term antiretroviral therapy in people with HIV. Version v3.0 of the immunoSEQ assay ran at survey level. Assay: immunoSEQ multiplex PCR; the TCRdb copy retains only in-frame clones and omits some. The profile covers tens of thousands of clones, with over 80% appearing a single time and approximately 9.9% taken by the ten largest. Trimming left V 5 bases short and J 4 bases short, with 10 bases between. The CDR3 runs 13 residues. Germline V gene lookup returns CDR1 MNHNY and CDR2 SVGAGI (reference sequence). This receptor was taken from a man aged 25-45 years with HIV. The chain joins TRBV6-6 to TRBJ2-3; D is unresolved. This specimen was unsorted PBMCs, taken 2.7 to 2.8 years after starting antiretroviral therapy. CDR3 DNA: TGTGCCAGCAGTGCAGAGGCCCCAGATACGCAGTATTTT. This encodes CASSAEAPDTQYF.